This TCR beta chain was identified in a study of blood T cell repertoires in COVID-19. The CDR3 totals 14 residues. Trimming left V 4 bases short and J 4 bases short, with 13 bases between. Germline CDR1 SEHNR, CDR2 FQNEAQ (reference sequence). Profiling relied on immunoSEQ multiplex PCR, and the TCRdb table lists in-frame clones only, not all of them. This table holds 200,000 to 250,000 clones, around 80% found once. The source is a woman between 18 and 30 years old with acute or convalescent COVID-19. The sample comprised peripheral blood. The V and J genes are TRBV7-9 and TRBJ1-1; D call uncertain. CDR3: CASSWAARGTEAFF. CDR3 nucleotide sequence: TGTGCCAGCAGCTGGGCCGCTCGGGGCACTGAAGCTTTCTTT.